The rows below give T cell receptor beta chains drawn from one sample of a study of T cells in localized non-small cell lung cancer. TCRdb keeps only in-frame clones here, not all; method: immunoSEQ multiplex PCR. The sample lists tens of thousands of clones; less than 85% were seen once. The source material was PBMCs, sampled before any cancer treatment. The receptors stem from a man aged 40 to 70 with stage II squamous cell lung carcinoma. CDR3s include the opening cysteine and the closing phenylalanine or tryptophan. The D gene is left open where the match is weak. Expanded clones get a size class; other rows say once, few or many, or leave the size out.

D gene: TRBD1; J gene: TRBJ2-7; clone size: .; V gene: TRBV18; CDR3 protein: CASSPYRGLGDEQYF; CDR3 DNA: TGTGCCAGCTCACCCTACAGGGGGTTGGGGGACGAGCAGTACTTC
D gene: TRBD2; J gene: TRBJ2-3; clone size: .; V gene: TRBV27; CDR3 protein: CASSFFRTSGGLDTQYF; CDR3 DNA: TGTGCCAGCAGTTTCTTCCGGACTAGCGGGGGGTTAGATACGCAGTATTTT
D gene: .; J gene: TRBJ2-7; clone size: once; V gene: TRBV15; CDR3 protein: CATSRNRGGGYEQYF; CDR3 DNA: TGTGCCACCAGCAGGAACCGGGGAGGTGGCTACGAGCAGTACTTC
D gene: .; J gene: TRBJ1-1; clone size: .; V gene: TRBV7-8; CDR3 protein: CASSLGRRGTEAFF; CDR3 DNA: TGTGCCAGCAGCTTAGGACGGAGGGGTACTGAAGCTTTCTTT
D gene: .; J gene: TRBJ1-1; clone size: .; V gene: TRBV28; CDR3 protein: CASREGGNTEAFF; CDR3 DNA: TGTGCCAGCAGGGAGGGGGGGAACACTGAAGCTTTCTTT
D gene: TRBD2; J gene: TRBJ2-1; clone size: .; V gene: TRBV7-3; CDR3 protein: CASSLTSGPYNEQFF; CDR3 DNA: TGTGCCAGCAGCTTGACTAGCGGGCCTTACAATGAGCAGTTCTTC
D gene: .; J gene: TRBJ1-2; clone size: .; V gene: TRBV18; CDR3 protein: CASSEGREVYGYTF; CDR3 DNA: TGTGCCAGCTCAGAGGGCAGGGAAGTCTATGGCTACACCTTC
D gene: .; J gene: TRBJ2-5; clone size: .; V gene: TRBV28; CDR3 protein: CASKSMGLFLQETQYF; CDR3 DNA: TGTGCCAGCAAAAGTATGGGACTCTTCCTCCAGGAGACCCAGTACTTC
D gene: TRBD1; J gene: TRBJ2-1; clone size: once; V gene: TRBV7-9; CDR3 protein: CASRDQGDEQFF; CDR3 DNA: TGTGCCAGCAGGGATCAGGGGGATGAGCAGTTCTTC
D gene: .; J gene: TRBJ2-7; clone size: many; V gene: TRBV28; CDR3 protein: CASTDRWRNEQYF; CDR3 DNA: TGTGCCAGCACCGATCGTTGGAGGAACGAGCAGTACTTC
D gene: TRBD2; J gene: TRBJ2-1; clone size: .; V gene: TRBV7-9; CDR3 protein: CASSRTSGPTREPYNEQFF; CDR3 DNA: TGTGCCAGCAGCCGGACTAGCGGGCCAACCCGGGAACCCTACAATGAGCAGTTCTTC
D gene: .; J gene: TRBJ2-7; clone size: .; V gene: TRBV6-1; CDR3 protein: CASSEALTPYEQYF; CDR3 DNA: TGTGCCAGCAGTGAAGCCCTTACCCCCTACGAGCAGTACTTC
D gene: TRBD2; J gene: TRBJ2-7; clone size: few; V gene: TRBV7-9; CDR3 protein: CASSPGLAGTEQYF; CDR3 DNA: TGTGCCAGCAGCCCCGGACTAGCGGGGACCGAGCAGTACTTC
D gene: .; J gene: TRBJ1-4; clone size: .; V gene: TRBV5-5; CDR3 protein: CASSYRDSDLELFF; CDR3 DNA: TGTGCCAGCAGCTACCGGGACTCCGACCTGGAACTGTTTTTT
D gene: .; J gene: TRBJ1-4; clone size: .; V gene: TRBV4-1; CDR3 protein: CASGSGQVEKLFF; CDR3 DNA: TGCGCCAGCGGCTCAGGACAAGTTGAAAAACTGTTTTTT
D gene: TRBD1; J gene: TRBJ1-1; clone size: .; V gene: TRBV5-3; CDR3 protein: CARSWDRDTEAFF; CDR3 DNA: TGTGCCAGAAGCTGGGACAGGGACACTGAAGCTTTCTTT
D gene: .; J gene: TRBJ2-1; clone size: .; V gene: TRBV29-1; CDR3 protein: CSVHTMGSSYNEQFF; CDR3 DNA: TGCAGCGTCCACACCATGGGGAGCTCCTACAATGAGCAGTTCTTC
D gene: .; J gene: TRBJ2-7; clone size: .; V gene: TRBV6-5; CDR3 protein: CASSYSPADYEQYF; CDR3 DNA: TGTGCCAGCAGTTACTCGCCGGCAGACTACGAGCAGTACTTC
D gene: TRBD2; J gene: TRBJ2-7; clone size: .; V gene: TRBV5-1; CDR3 protein: CASSLGTSGGPLKQYF; CDR3 DNA: TGCGCCAGCAGCTTGGGGACTAGCGGGGGTCCCCTCAAGCAGTACTTC
D gene: .; J gene: TRBJ2-7; clone size: .; V gene: TRBV5-1; CDR3 protein: CASSLSTSLPEQYF; CDR3 DNA: TGCGCCAGCAGCTTGTCAACGTCACTGCCCGAGCAGTACTTC
D gene: .; J gene: TRBJ2-2; clone size: few; V gene: TRBV27; CDR3 protein: CASSLSYNTGELFF; CDR3 DNA: TGTGCCAGCAGTTTATCTTATAACACCGGGGAGCTGTTTTTT
D gene: TRBD1; J gene: TRBJ2-1; clone size: once; V gene: TRBV5-1; CDR3 protein: CASRISGQGERAEQFF; CDR3 DNA: TGCGCCAGCAGGATATCGGGACAGGGGGAGCGGGCTGAGCAGTTCTTC
D gene: .; J gene: TRBJ2-1; clone size: few; V gene: TRBV11-3; CDR3 protein: CASSRSASYNEQFF; CDR3 DNA: TGTGCCAGCAGCCGTAGCGCTTCCTACAATGAGCAGTTCTTC
D gene: .; J gene: TRBJ1-2; clone size: .; V gene: TRBV5-4; CDR3 protein: CASSSVGDLHGYTF; CDR3 DNA: TGTGCCAGCAGCTCTGTCGGGGATCTACATGGCTACACCTTC
D gene: .; J gene: TRBJ1-5; clone size: .; V gene: TRBV28; CDR3 protein: CASSLNFRDHQPQHF; CDR3 DNA: TGTGCCAGCAGTTTGAATTTTAGGGACCATCAGCCCCAGCATTTT
D gene: .; J gene: TRBJ2-5; clone size: .; V gene: TRBV7-9; CDR3 protein: CASSLDLALETQYF; CDR3 DNA: TGTGCCAGCAGCTTAGATCTAGCCTTAGAGACCCAGTACTTC
D gene: .; J gene: TRBJ1-4; clone size: .; V gene: TRBV11-3; CDR3 protein: CASSARRMWNEKLFF; CDR3 DNA: TGTGCCAGCAGCGCTCGACGGATGTGGAATGAAAAACTGTTTTTT
D gene: .; J gene: TRBJ1-1; clone size: .; V gene: TRBV5-4; CDR3 protein: CASSPGSQDLRTEAFF; CDR3 DNA: TGTGCCAGCAGCCCCGGGTCGCAGGACTTAAGAACTGAAGCTTTCTTT
D gene: TRBD2; J gene: TRBJ2-5; clone size: .; V gene: TRBV7-2; CDR3 protein: CASSLSVAGVQETQYF; CDR3 DNA: TGTGCCAGCAGCTTATCGGTAGCGGGGGTCCAAGAGACCCAGTACTTC
D gene: TRBD2; J gene: TRBJ2-1; clone size: .; V gene: TRBV7-3; CDR3 protein: CASSLRAGGFNEQFF; CDR3 DNA: TGTGCCAGCAGCTTGAGAGCGGGAGGGTTCAATGAGCAGTTCTTC
D gene: .; J gene: TRBJ1-1; clone size: few; V gene: TRBV11-2; CDR3 protein: CASSSDGVPGTEAFF; CDR3 DNA: TGTGCCAGCAGCTCCGACGGGGTTCCAGGTACTGAAGCTTTCTTT
D gene: TRBD1; J gene: TRBJ1-2; clone size: .; V gene: TRBV30; CDR3 protein: CAFDPGQGALYGYTF; CDR3 DNA: TGTGCCTTTGACCCTGGACAGGGGGCACTCTATGGCTACACCTTC
D gene: .; J gene: TRBJ1-3; clone size: .; V gene: TRBV6-7; CDR3 protein: CASSRGPISGNTIYF; CDR3 DNA: TGTGCCAGCAGTCGGGGTCCGATCTCTGGAAACACCATATATTTT
D gene: TRBD2; J gene: TRBJ2-7; clone size: .; V gene: TRBV27; CDR3 protein: CASRLAGGLSEQYF; CDR3 DNA: TGTGCCAGCAGACTAGCGGGAGGCCTTTCCGAGCAGTACTTC
D gene: .; J gene: TRBJ2-1; clone size: .; V gene: TRBV6-5; CDR3 protein: CASSYTLLGETFF; CDR3 DNA: TGTGCCAGCAGTTACACATTATTAGGGGAGACGTTCTTC
D gene: .; J gene: TRBJ1-1; clone size: .; V gene: TRBV4-1; CDR3 protein: CASSQPRDRGTEAFF; CDR3 DNA: TGCGCCAGCAGCCAACCACGGGACCGGGGCACTGAAGCTTTCTTT
D gene: .; J gene: TRBJ2-4; clone size: .; V gene: TRBV7-9; CDR3 protein: CASSLAGTAKNIQYF; CDR3 DNA: TGTGCCAGCAGCTTAGCGGGGACAGCCAAAAACATTCAGTACTTC
D gene: TRBD2; J gene: TRBJ2-7; clone size: .; V gene: TRBV11-2; CDR3 protein: CASSSQGRGAGGEQYF; CDR3 DNA: TGTGCCAGCAGCTCGCAGGGTCGGGGCGCGGGGGGCGAGCAGTACTTC
D gene: .; J gene: TRBJ1-6; clone size: few; V gene: TRBV19; CDR3 protein: CASSPTVSSYNSPLHF; CDR3 DNA: TGTGCCAGTAGTCCTACAGTGAGCTCCTATAATTCACCCCTCCACTTT
D gene: TRBD1; J gene: TRBJ1-1; clone size: .; V gene: TRBV9; CDR3 protein: CASSAETGPNTEAFF; CDR3 DNA: TGTGCCAGCAGCGCCGAGACAGGGCCCAACACTGAAGCTTTCTTT
D gene: TRBD2; J gene: TRBJ2-1; clone size: .; V gene: TRBV7-9; CDR3 protein: CASSLRVAGDNEQFF; CDR3 DNA: TGTGCCAGCAGCTTAAGGGTAGCGGGTGACAATGAGCAGTTCTTC
D gene: TRBD2; J gene: TRBJ2-5; clone size: .; V gene: TRBV6-1; CDR3 protein: CASSHGGEEETQYF; CDR3 DNA: TGTGCCAGCAGCCACGGGGGGGAGGAAGAGACCCAGTACTTC
D gene: TRBD2; J gene: TRBJ2-7; clone size: .; V gene: TRBV28; CDR3 protein: CASSSSGGGPYEQYF; CDR3 DNA: TGTGCCAGCAGCTCTAGCGGGGGGGGCCCCTACGAGCAGTACTTC
D gene: TRBD1; J gene: TRBJ1-5; clone size: few; V gene: TRBV28; CDR3 protein: CASTRGYSNQPQHF; CDR3 DNA: TGTGCCAGCACCAGGGGGTATAGCAATCAGCCCCAGCATTTT
D gene: TRBD1; J gene: TRBJ1-5; clone size: .; V gene: TRBV19; CDR3 protein: CASSRTGGGRPQHF; CDR3 DNA: TGTGCCAGTAGTCGGACAGGTGGAGGGCGGCCCCAGCATTTT
D gene: .; J gene: TRBJ1-2; clone size: many; V gene: TRBV6-1; CDR3 protein: CASSEGSGGYGYTF; CDR3 DNA: TGTGCCAGCAGTGAAGGGTCGGGGGGCTATGGCTACACCTTC
D gene: .; J gene: TRBJ1-1; clone size: .; V gene: TRBV5-1; CDR3 protein: CASSLRAAKAGLNTEAFF; CDR3 DNA: TGCGCCAGCAGCTTGAGGGCCGCGAAGGCAGGATTGAACACTGAAGCTTTCTTT
D gene: .; J gene: TRBJ2-1; clone size: .; V gene: TRBV4-2; CDR3 protein: CASSLHLTSGAYNEQFF; CDR3 DNA: TGTGCCAGCAGCCTTCACCTCACCAGCGGTGCCTACAATGAGCAGTTCTTC
D gene: TRBD2; J gene: TRBJ2-7; clone size: .; V gene: TRBV27; CDR3 protein: CASTRRAGISYEQYF; CDR3 DNA: TGTGCCAGCACCCGCCGAGCGGGGATCTCCTACGAGCAGTACTTC
D gene: TRBD1; J gene: TRBJ1-5; clone size: .; V gene: TRBV7-8; CDR3 protein: CASSLGPGGPGAPQHF; CDR3 DNA: TGTGCCAGCAGCTTAGGCCCAGGGGGACCTGGAGCCCCCCAGCATTTT
D gene: TRBD2; J gene: TRBJ2-2; clone size: .; V gene: TRBV28; CDR3 protein: CASSSTSGSVGELFF; CDR3 DNA: TGTGCCAGCAGCTCGACTAGCGGGAGTGTCGGGGAGCTGTTTTTT
D gene: TRBD1; J gene: TRBJ2-7; clone size: .; V gene: TRBV7-6; CDR3 protein: CASSLQGAWEQYF; CDR3 DNA: TGTGCCAGCAGCTTACAGGGGGCTTGGGAGCAGTACTTC
D gene: .; J gene: TRBJ1-3; clone size: .; V gene: TRBV29-1; CDR3 protein: CSVEENTIYF; CDR3 DNA: TGCAGCGTTGAAGAAAACACCATATATTTT
D gene: TRBD1; J gene: TRBJ1-2; clone size: once; V gene: TRBV5-4; CDR3 protein: CASSRDRGYGYTF; CDR3 DNA: TGTGCCAGCAGTCGGGACAGGGGCTATGGCTACACCTTC